The 26 T cell receptor beta chains given below trace back to one sample, sequenced in a study of OX40 agonist ivuxolimab in advanced cancers. Sequencing used immunoSEQ multiplex PCR; TCRdb keeps in-frame clones, though not all of them. The data contain under 65,000 clones, about 88% of them seen just once; the ten biggest clones take up under 0.8%. The source material was CD4+ or CD8+ T cells sorted from blood, sampled in a trial of the OX40 agonist ivuxolimab. The receptor set was obtained from an adult with an advanced solid tumor such as melanoma, head and neck, liver or kidney cancer.

V usage is TRBV19 and J usage is TRBJ2-3, with 9 bases that match TRBD2. The CDR3 covers 13 residues. Per the germline V gene, CDR1 is LNHDA and CDR2 is SQIVND (reference sequence). J lost 7 bases, V lost 11 bases, and 10 bases had no gene match. CDR3 loop: CAVGAGGPNTQYF. In nucleotides, the CDR3 is TGTGCCGTAGGGGCGGGAGGGCCGAATACGCAGTATTTT.

The J gene is TRBJ2-3, the V gene TRBV6-5; no firm D call. The CDR3 contains 13 residues. CDR1 and CDR2 (germline): MNHEY, SVGAGI. V was clipped by 2 bases and J by 2 bases, with 5 bases between them. The DNA of the CDR3 is TGTGCCAGCAGTTACGAGCTCACAGATACGCAGTATTTT. Protein product: CASSYELTDTQYF.

A single count supports this clone. This rearrangement joins TRBV15 to TRBJ1-1; D not resolved. Germline V lookup: CDR1 LNHNV, CDR2 YYDKDF (reference sequence). The CDR3 is 13 residues long. Deletions cut 8 bases from V and 5 bases from J, with 15 bases between. The CDR3 region is CATQITRQTEAFF. The CDR3 region has the DNA TGTGCCACCCAAATTACGCGGCAGACTGAAGCTTTCTTT. Full variable domain (remainder filled in from reference TRBV15 and TRBJ1-1): DAMVIQNPRYQVTQFGKPVTLSCSQTLNHNVMYWYQQKSSQAPKLLFHYYDKDFNNEADTPDNFQSRRPNTSFCFLDIRSPGLGDTAMYLCATQITRQTEAFFGQGTRLTVV.

This chain joins TRBV15 and TRBJ1-2; D remains ambiguous. The CDR3 is made up of 15 amino acids. CDR1 and CDR2 (germline): LNHNV, YYDKDF (reference sequence). V shed 0 bases and J shed 0 bases, with 8 bases lying between them. The CDR3 region has the DNA TGTGCCACCAGCAGAGACAACGCGGCTAACTATGGCTACACCTTC. It yields the protein CATSRDNAANYGYTF.

This clone was recorded a few times. The rearrangement joins TRBV6-1 to TRBJ2-3; D is possibly TRBD1 (5 bases). Per germline, CDR1 MNHNS and CDR2 SASEGT. V shed 1 base and J shed 6 bases, with 8 bases lying between them. The CDR3 is 13 amino acids. CDR3 nucleotide sequence: TGTGCCAGCAGTGAAGAAGGGGCTGATACGCAGTATTTT. Amino acid sequence: CASSEEGADTQYF.

The V call is TRBV11-2, the J call TRBJ2-1; TRBD1 aligns across 7 bases. The CDR3 has 15 amino acids. Germline V CDR1 and CDR2: SGHAT, FQNNGV. With V trimmed by 3 bases and J by 7 bases, 9 bases remained unmatched. CDR3 in amino acids: CASSLDRKNGNEQFF. The CDR3 nucleotides are TGTGCCAGCAGCTTGGACAGGAAAAACGGTAATGAGCAGTTCTTC.

This sequence joins TRBV5-6 and TRBJ2-1, with 7 bases aligning to TRBD2. Per germline, CDR1 SGHDT and CDR2 YYEEEE. Trimming removed 5 bases from V and 3 bases from J; junction bases left unmatched: 8. This CDR3 has 15 amino acids. The CDR3 sequence is CASSFDLADYNEQFF. The CDR3 DNA reads TGTGCCAGCAGTTTCGACCTAGCGGACTACAATGAGCAGTTCTTC.

In this sample, this clone turned up once. V gene TRBV27 combines with J gene TRBJ2-7; TRBD2 agrees at 7 bases. The junction had 10 bases not matched to a gene; V was cut back by 0 bases and J by 2 bases. This CDR3 has 17 amino acids. Germline assignment: CDR1 MNHEY and CDR2 SMNVEV (reference sequence). The CDR3 protein is CASSLSGGGGRAYEQYF. CDR3 nucleotides: TGTGCCAGCAGTTTATCCGGAGGAGGAGGGAGGGCCTACGAGCAGTACTTC.

This rearrangement joins TRBV7-2 to TRBJ2-3; D is perhaps TRBD2 (6 bases). CDR3 size: 16 residues. The V end lost 5 bases, the J end lost 1 base, and 16 bases lay between the germline ends. CDR1 SGHTA and CDR2 FQGNSA come from the germline V gene. The CDR3 DNA reads TGTGCCAGCAGCATCCCTCCGGGAGTCGGCACAGATACGCAGTATTTT. It encodes CASSIPPGVGTDTQYF.

CDR3 residues: CASSLGYGSRQYF. CDR3 sequence (DNA): TGCGCCAGCAGCTTGGGTTACGGGAGTCGACAGTACTTC. The rearrangement uses TRBV5-1 and TRBJ2-5; D is perhaps TRBD2 (6 bases). V lost 0 bases, J lost 11 bases, and 14 bases lay in between. The CDR3 loop spans 13 amino acids. The V gene's germline CDR1 is SGHRS and CDR2 YFSETQ.

The genes are TRBV2 and TRBJ2-1; D not certain. Looked up from germline, CDR1 is SNHLY and CDR2 is FYNNEI. CDR3 length: 11 amino acids. The ends were cut back, 6 bases at V and 6 bases at J, with 6 bases in the middle. CDR3 protein: CASRLFNEQFF. The CDR3 DNA is TGTGCCAGCAGATTATTCAATGAGCAGTTCTTC. Supplemented by reference TRBV2 and TRBJ2-1, the full variable domain reads EPEVTQTPSHQVTQMGQEVILRCVPISNHLYFYWYRQILGQKVEFLVSFYNNEISEKSEIFDDQFSVERPDGSNFTLKIRSTKLEDSAMYFCASRLFNEQFFGPGTRLTVL.

This clone appeared a single time. This rearrangement joins TRBV5-6 to TRBJ1-4; no firm D call. CDR1 and CDR2 (germline): SGHDT, YYEEEE. This CDR3 is built from 15 residues. Deletions cut 0 bases from V and 5 bases from J, with 11 bases between. DNA for the CDR3: TGTGCCAGCAGCTTGGGGCGGACGGGAAATGAAAAACTGTTTTTT. This sequence encodes CASSLGRTGNEKLFF.

The chain combines TRBV4-2 with TRBJ2-5; no clear D gene. Germline V gene data show CDR1 as LGHNA and CDR2 as YNFKEQ. Between the trimmed V and J ends, which lost 0 bases and 5 bases, there was a span of 13 bases. The CDR3 covers 15 residues. The DNA for the CDR3 is TGTGCCAGCAGCCAAGATATGTTAGTCGCGGAGACCCAGTACTTC. Translating gives CASSQDMLVAETQYF.

The rearrangement links TRBV6-5 to TRBJ1-1; D is unclear. Deletions cut 2 bases from V and 4 bases from J, with 11 bases between. The CDR3 has 14 amino acids. Per germline, CDR1 MNHEY and CDR2 SVGAGI. Here the CDR3 DNA reads TGTGCCAGCAGTTACCGTGAAAAAGGCACTGAAGCTTTCTTT. Translating gives CASSYREKGTEAFF.

This rearrangement joins TRBV5-6 to TRBJ2-1; possibly TRBD1 or TRBD2 for D (5 bases each). The V end was cut by 3 bases, the J end by 13 bases, with 14 bases between. Germline CDR1 and CDR2: SGHDT and YYEEEE. The CDR3 spans 12 residues. The CDR3, as DNA: TGTGCCAGCAGCTCCCCGAGGGGCGACCAGTTCTTC. It encodes CASSSPRGDQFF.

The CDR3 sequence is CASSGPGRNTGELFF. Here the CDR3 DNA reads TGTGCCAGCAGTGGTCCGGGACGGAACACCGGGGAGCTGTTTTTT. The chain combines TRBV2 with TRBJ2-2; D may match TRBD1 or TRBD2 (5 bases each). Germline loops: CDR1 SNHLY, CDR2 FYNNEI. CDR3 length: 15 residues. Trimming took 4 bases from V and 1 from J, leaving 10 bases between them. Full variable domain (remainder filled in from reference TRBV2 and TRBJ2-2): EPEVTQTPSHQVTQMGQEVILRCVPISNHLYFYWYRQILGQKVEFLVSFYNNEISEKSEIFDDQFSVERPDGSNFTLKIRSTKLEDSAMYFCASSGPGRNTGELFFGEGSRLTVL.

V and J are TRBV19 and TRBJ2-1; 7 bases line up with TRBD2. The V gene end was trimmed by 3 bases and the J gene end by 5 bases; junction bases not matched to a gene: 1. The CDR3 has 13 amino acids. Germline V gene lookup returns CDR1 LNHDA and CDR2 SQIVND (reference sequence). As DNA, the CDR3 is TGTGCCAGTAGTATCGGGACTAACAATGAGCAGTTCTTC. This codes for CASSIGTNNEQFF.

V and J are TRBV5-1 and TRBJ2-1; 12 nucleotides align to TRBD2. Germline V gene sequence: CDR1 SGHRS, CDR2 YFSETQ. The CDR3 covers 15 residues. The V gene end was trimmed by 0 bases and the J gene end by 6 bases; junction bases not matched to a gene: 1. CDR3 bases: TGCGCCAGCAGCTTGGGGACTAGCGGGATCAATGAGCAGTTCTTC. Translation gives CASSLGTSGINEQFF.

The rearrangement joins TRBV28 to TRBJ2-7; D is uncertain. This CDR3 is 11 amino acids long. Germline-derived CDR1 and CDR2 are MDHEN and SYDVKM. The ends were cut back, 5 bases at V and 3 bases at J, with 5 bases in the middle. The CDR3 DNA reads TGTGCCAGCAGTCCGTTCTACGAGCAGTACTTC. The encoded protein is CASSPFYEQYF.

This rearrangement joins TRBV9 to TRBJ2-1; D uncertain. V lost 0 bases and J lost 0, with 7 bases in between. CDR1 SGDLS and CDR2 YYNGEE come from the germline V gene. CDR3 length: 15 residues. CDR3: CASSVAINSYNEQFF. CDR3 coding DNA: TGTGCCAGCAGCGTAGCTATTAACTCCTACAATGAGCAGTTCTTC. Using reference TRBV9 and TRBJ2-1 for the parts outside the CDR3, the full variable domain is DSGVTQTPKHLITATGQRVTLRCSPRSGDLSVYWYQQSLDQGLQFLIQYYNGEERAKGNILERFSAQQFPDLHSELNLSSLELGDSALYFCASSVAINSYNEQFFGPGTRLTVL.

The chain carries TRBV29-1 and TRBJ2-7; D call uncertain. Deletions cut 3 bases from V and 1 base from J, with 7 bases between. Germline loops: CDR1 SQVTM, CDR2 ANQGSEA. There are 12 residues in the CDR3. The CDR3 coding sequence is TGCAGCGTTGAGGATCAGTCCTACGAGCAGTACTTC. Amino acid sequence: CSVEDQSYEQYF.

The chain links TRBV5-6 to TRBJ2-5; D is perhaps TRBD2 (5 bases). V was clipped by 4 bases and J by 5 bases, with 15 bases between them. This CDR3 comprises 14 residues. Germline CDR1 is SGHDT and CDR2 is YYEEEE. This chain's CDR3 is CASSPGVSGETQYF. CDR3 sequence (DNA): TGTGCCAGCAGCCCCGGAGTGTCGGGGGAGACCCAGTACTTC.

V and J are TRBV7-2 and TRBJ2-7, with 7 bases fitting TRBD2. V was clipped by 5 bases and J by 2 bases; unmatched bases: 6. CDR1 and CDR2 (germline): SGHTA, FQGNSA. The CDR3 spans 14 residues. Here the CDR3 reads CASSPRGLAYEQYF. CDR3 DNA: TGTGCCAGCAGCCCGAGAGGACTAGCCTACGAGCAGTACTTC.

This sequence joins TRBV15 and TRBJ2-3; a possible D gene is TRBD2 (6 bases). Trimming took off 2 bases at V and 2 bases at J, with 26 bases between the two ends. CDR3 length equals 20 residues. Germline V gives CDR1 LNHNV, CDR2 YYDKDF (reference sequence). The CDR3 coding sequence is TGTGCCACCAGCAGATTGCACGGTTCCGTCGGGGCGGGAAACACAGATACGCAGTATTTT. Its translation: CATSRLHGSVGAGNTDTQYF.

V gene TRBV7-9 combines with J gene TRBJ2-1; 7 bases map to TRBD2. The V gene end was trimmed by 5 bases and the J gene end by 7 bases; junction bases not matched to a gene: 11. The CDR3 has 15 amino acids. In germline, CDR1 is SEHNR, CDR2 FQNEAQ (reference sequence). CDR3 nucleotides: TGTGCCAGCAGCCCCCTAGCGGCGGTGGGGAATGAGCAGTTCTTC. The encoded protein is CASSPLAAVGNEQFF.

The V gene is TRBV27, the J gene TRBJ1-1, with D unresolved. The CDR3 length is 13 residues. The V and J ends lost 4 bases and 3 bases respectively, with 9 bases between them. The germline gives CDR1 MNHEY, CDR2 SMNVEV (reference sequence). The CDR3 nucleotides are TGTGCCAGCAGTTATAGGAGGGACACTGAAGCTTTCTTT. Protein product: CASSYRRDTEAFF.